This T cell receptor (beta chain) was obtained from a study of cytomegalovirus exposure and HLA in healthy donors. With regard to this clone: Antigen unknown.

There were likely unrecorded immune exposures, though donors were nominally healthy when sampled. The PCR was carried out with 60 Vbeta primers and 13 Jbeta primers. The assay was immunoSEQ multiplex PCR, and TCRdb's table has in-frame clones only and misses some. The sample yields about 62,000 clones, around 87% seen once. Study-wide findings and caveats: Sequencing depth across donors, presence/absence analyses assumed, was roughly uniform. Most TCR sequences were seen very rarely across donors, but some public TCRs occurred in many. Within a later analysis, the majority of CMV-associated TCR beta chains appeared HLA-restricted.

Sequenced sample: PBMCs. The TCR was taken from a man aged 18 to 29 in good health and CMV-seronegative.

CDR3 amino acids: CASGSRRGTGELFF. The CDR3 nucleotides read TGTGCCAGCGGTTCGCGTCGGGGCACCGGGGAGCTGTTTTTT. The chain employs TRBV7-9 and TRBJ2-2, with TRBD2 as a possible D gene (5 bases). The CDR3 spans 14 residues. Trimming cost V 8 bases and J 4 bases, with 14 bases left between them. Germline V lookup: CDR1 SEHNR, CDR2 FQNEAQ (reference sequence).